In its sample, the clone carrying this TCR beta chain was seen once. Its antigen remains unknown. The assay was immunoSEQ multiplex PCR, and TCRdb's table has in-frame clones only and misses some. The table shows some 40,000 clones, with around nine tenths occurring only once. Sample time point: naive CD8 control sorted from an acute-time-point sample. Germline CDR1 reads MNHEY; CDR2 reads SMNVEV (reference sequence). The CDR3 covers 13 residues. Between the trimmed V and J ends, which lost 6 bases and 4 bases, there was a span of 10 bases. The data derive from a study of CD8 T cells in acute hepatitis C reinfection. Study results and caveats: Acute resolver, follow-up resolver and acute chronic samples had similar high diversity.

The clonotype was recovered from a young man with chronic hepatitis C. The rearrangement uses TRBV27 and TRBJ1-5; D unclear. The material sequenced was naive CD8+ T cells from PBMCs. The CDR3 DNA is TGTGCCAGCAGCGCATCCATGAATCAGCCCCAGCATTTT. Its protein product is CASSASMNQPQHF.